Each of the 8 T cell receptor beta chains below was sequenced from the same sample in a study of blood T cell repertoires in COVID-19. Using immunoSEQ multiplex PCR, the repertoire was profiled, and TCRdb retains in-frame clones only, with some absent. The table records some 120,000 clones, approximately 84% of them present only once. Sequencing was done on a sample of peripheral blood. The origin of the receptors is a woman in her 30s who had recovered from COVID-19.

The chain combines TRBV9 with TRBJ2-1; tentative D call: TRBD2 (5 bases). The V gene lost 0 bases and the J gene lost 0 bases, with 16 bases spanning the gap. Germline CDR1 SGDLS, CDR2 YYNGEE. The CDR3 totals 18 residues. The CDR3, as DNA: TGTGCCAGCAGCGTAGCTCCAGCGGTGAAATTCTCCTACAATGAGCAGTTCTTC. Amino acids: CASSVAPAVKFSYNEQFF.

V gene TRBV27 combines with J gene TRBJ2-2, with a possible D match to TRBD2 (6 bases). CDR1 is MNHEY and CDR2 is SMNVEV in the germline V gene (reference sequence). This CDR3 is 16 amino acids long. With 3 bases removed from V and 1 base from J, the gap between germline ends came to 12 bases. The CDR3 nucleotides are TGTGCCAGCAGTTTCCGGGTTAGCGGGAACACCGGGGAGCTGTTTTTT. This gives the protein CASSFRVSGNTGELFF.

The chain employs TRBV27 and TRBJ2-3, with D perhaps TRBD2 (6 bases). Germline CDR1 reads MNHEY; CDR2 reads SMNVEV (reference sequence). The CDR3 runs to 15 residues. The ends were cut back, 9 bases at V and 0 bases at J, with 16 bases in the middle. CDR3: CASTIGGSSTDTQYF. The CDR3 DNA follows: TGTGCCAGTACAATCGGAGGGTCTAGCACAGATACGCAGTATTTT.

V and J are TRBV6-6 and TRBJ1-1; D is uncertain. In germline, CDR1 is MNHNY, CDR2 SVGAGI (reference sequence). Trimming took off 6 bases at V and 4 bases at J, with 12 bases between the two ends. This CDR3 is 13 amino acids long. The CDR3 here is CASSSERGTEAFF. The CDR3 DNA follows: TGTGCCAGCAGCTCCGAACGAGGCACTGAAGCTTTCTTT.

The chain has TRBV11-2 and TRBJ2-7; D possibly corresponds to TRBD2 (6 bases). V was trimmed by 6 bases and J by 2 bases, leaving 11 bases between them. The CDR3 has 13 amino acids. Germline lookup yields CDR1 SGHAT and CDR2 FQNNGV. For the CDR3, the DNA is TGTGCCAGCAGGCGGGACCCCCCCTACGAGCAGTACTTC. Protein sequence: CASRRDPPYEQYF.

This rearrangement joins TRBV5-1 to TRBJ1-5, with D possibly TRBD1 on 6 matching bases. The germline CDR1 and CDR2 sequences are SGHRS and YFSETQ. The CDR3 spans 17 residues. The V end was cut by 7 bases, the J end by 1 base, with 21 bases between. CDR3 amino acids: CASAHSEGGVSNQPQHF. CDR3 DNA: TGCGCCAGCGCACACTCAGAAGGGGGGGTAAGCAATCAGCCCCAGCATTTT.

The J gene is TRBJ2-3, the V gene TRBV12-3 or TRBV12-4, with D uncertain. The CDR3 totals 12 residues. Trimming shortened V by 5 bases and J by 5 bases, and 8 bases separated the two germline ends. The CDR3 loop is CASSIFVDTQYF. In DNA, the CDR3 is TGTGCCAGCAGTATTTTCGTAGATACGCAGTATTTT.

This chain uses TRBV11-2 with TRBJ2-1; no reliable D call. V gave up 5 bases and J gave up 7 bases, with 12 bases separating them. The germline CDR1 and CDR2 sequences are SGHAT and FQNNGV. The CDR3 totals 13 residues. Here the CDR3 DNA reads TGTGCCAGCAGCCTCCCCGTCGGGAATGAGCAGTTCTTC. Translating it yields CASSLPVGNEQFF.